This T cell receptor (beta chain) was identified in a study of T cell responses to AZD1222 COVID-19 vaccine. This clone was recorded once. Its target is unknown. Study conclusions and caveats: None of the repertoires were sampled until the peak T cell response had passed. Donors, mostly white British, included more females; clonal diversity was possibly underestimated.

Only in-frame clones appear in the TCRdb table, and some are missing; sequencing was by immunoSEQ multiplex PCR. The sample has 80,000 or so clones; 90% to 95% are singletons. The source material was peripheral blood, sampled on day 0 of MenACWY control vaccination. This TCR came from an adult in good health.

CDR3 in DNA: TGTGCCAGCAAACCCTACAGGGGGCCGGGTGAGCAGTTCTTC. It translates to CASKPYRGPGEQFF. This chain joins TRBV27 and TRBJ2-1, with 9 bases identical to TRBD1. The V gene's germline CDR1 is MNHEY and CDR2 SMNVEV (reference sequence). This CDR3 is 14 amino acids long. The V and J ends lost 7 bases and 9 bases, in that order; junction bases with no gene match: 10.